The next 26 T cell receptor beta chains were all read from a single sample in a study of cytomegalovirus exposure and HLA in healthy donors. In the PCR, 60 Vbeta and 13 Jbeta primers were used. Data came from immunoSEQ multiplex PCR; TCRdb stores just in-frame clones and leaves some out. The sample shows 150,000 to 200,000 clones, 81% of them seen only once. Material: PBMCs. These receptors were taken from a man aged 18 to 35 in good health and CMV-seronegative.

The J gene is TRBJ2-7, the V gene TRBV7-2; 9 bases line up with TRBD2. Germline lookup yields CDR1 SGHTA and CDR2 FQGNSA. CDR3 length equals 14 residues. The ends lost 3 bases at V and 3 bases at J; junction bases unmatched: 3. The CDR3 protein is CASSFQRGDYEQYF. CDR3 DNA sequence: TGTGCCAGCAGCTTCCAGCGGGGGGACTACGAGCAGTACTTC. Looking up the rest from reference TRBV7-2 and TRBJ2-7 gives the full variable domain: GAGVSQSPSNKVTEKGKDVELRCDPISGHTALYWYRQSLGQGLEFLIYFQGNSAPDKSGLPSDRFSAERTGGSVSTLTIQRTQQEDSAVYLCASSFQRGDYEQYFGPGTRLTVT.

The chain employs TRBV27 and TRBJ2-1; TRBD2 aligns across 7 bases. Trimming took 6 bases from V and 9 from J; bases not matched to a gene: 14. The germline V gene encodes CDR1 MNHEY and CDR2 SMNVEV (reference sequence). The CDR3 has 15 amino acids. The CDR3 loop is CASSPRGVAGVEQFF. For the CDR3, the DNA is TGTGCCAGCAGCCCCCGAGGCGTGGCGGGAGTTGAGCAGTTCTTC.

This sequence joins TRBV9 and TRBJ1-3; D unclear. Germline V lookup: CDR1 SGDLS, CDR2 YYNGEE. V was cut by 0 bases and J by 2 bases, with 6 bases left in between. CDR3 length: 14 amino acids. The CDR3 bases are TGTGCCAGCAGCGTAGAGGGAGCTGGAAACACCATATATTTT. Its protein product is CASSVEGAGNTIYF.

V and J are TRBV11-3 and TRBJ2-7; D uncertain. This CDR3 region has 13 residues. Between the trimmed V and J ends, which lost 1 base and 3 bases, there was a span of 7 bases. Germline CDR1 is SGHNT and CDR2 is YENEEA. CDR3 sequence (DNA): TGTGCCAGCAGCTTAGCACATAACTACGAGCAGTACTTC. This gives the protein CASSLAHNYEQYF.

This chain links TRBV6-6 with TRBJ2-7; 9 bases line up with TRBD1. Germline assignment: CDR1 MNHNY and CDR2 SVGAGI (reference sequence). The CDR3 has 16 residues. Trimming removed 1 base from V and 1 base from J; junction bases left unmatched: 5. The CDR3: CASSYLGTGKSYEQYF. The CDR3 bases are TGTGCCAGCAGTTACTTAGGGACAGGGAAATCCTACGAGCAGTACTTC.

The chain carries TRBV28 and TRBJ1-5; the D gene is possibly TRBD1 (6 bases). This CDR3 comprises 14 residues. With 2 bases removed from V and 7 bases from J, the gap between germline ends came to 12 bases. The germline CDR1 and CDR2 sequences are MDHEN and SYDVKM. CDR3 nucleotide sequence: TGTGCCAGCAGTTTAGCGGGGGGCGGACAGCCCCAGCATTTT. Residues: CASSLAGGGQPQHF.

This sequence joins TRBV23-1 and TRBJ2-7, with 7 bases lining up with TRBD1. TRBV23-1 carries the ORF label, with uncertain function. With 0 bases clipped from V and 4 bases from J, the junction kept 12 bases outside the gene matches. This CDR3 contains 17 residues. The CDR3 DNA sequence: TGCGCCAGCAGTCAATCTTCGTTAGTAGGGGACAGATACGAGCAGTACTTC. Encoded protein: CASSQSSLVGDRYEQYF.

The rearrangement uses TRBV18 and TRBJ2-2, with TRBD2 matching over 9 bases. This CDR3 has 16 residues. Per germline, CDR1 KGHSH and CDR2 LQKENI. J was trimmed by 1 base and V by 3 bases; bases with no gene match: 3. Here the CDR3 reads CASSPRLAENTGELFF. Here the CDR3 DNA reads TGTGCCAGCTCACCTCGACTAGCGGAGAACACCGGGGAGCTGTTTTTT.

The chain links TRBV5-1 to TRBJ2-5, with no clear D. The V end lost 0 bases, the J end lost 5 bases, and 5 bases lay between the germline ends. Germline assignment: CDR1 SGHRS and CDR2 YFSETQ. The CDR3 length is 12 residues. The CDR3 protein is CASSLALETQYF. The CDR3 DNA follows: TGCGCCAGCAGCTTGGCCCTCGAGACCCAGTACTTC.

This clone was seen once. The chain joins TRBV7-2 to TRBJ2-1; unclear D gene. The CDR3 loop spans 14 amino acids. Germline V CDR1 and CDR2: SGHTA, FQGNSA. Between the trimmed V and J ends, which lost 1 base and 5 bases, there was a span of 9 bases. The CDR3 DNA is TGTGCCAGCAGCTTAGTAATCCGTAACAATGAGCAGTTCTTC. Translating gives CASSLVIRNNEQFF.

The chain links TRBV27 to TRBJ2-3; D call uncertain. V was trimmed by 9 bases and J by 6 bases, leaving 10 bases between them. From germline, CDR1 is MNHEY and CDR2 SMNVEV (reference sequence). The CDR3 contains 11 residues. Here the CDR3 DNA reads TGTGCCAGTCACTTCAAGGATACGCAGTATTTT. This encodes CASHFKDTQYF.

This chain uses TRBV19 with TRBJ1-5, with a possible D match to TRBD1 (6 bases). In germline, CDR1 is LNHDA, CDR2 SQIVND (reference sequence). V shed 5 bases and J shed 1 base, with 9 bases lying between them. This CDR3 comprises 14 residues. The CDR3 nucleotides read TGTGCCAGTAGTGTCCAGGGGAGCAATCAGCCCCAGCATTTT. Encoded protein: CASSVQGSNQPQHF.

The chain joins TRBV2 to TRBJ2-3; D remains unclear. CDR3 length equals 13 residues. V shed 3 bases and J shed 6 bases, with 10 bases lying between them. In germline, CDR1 is SNHLY, CDR2 FYNNEI. CDR3 in DNA: TGTGCCAGCAGTGACTTGAAGCGTGATACGCAGTATTTT. As protein: CASSDLKRDTQYF.

The chain joins TRBV7-2 to TRBJ1-1, with TRBD1 as a possible D gene (5 bases). Trimming removed 2 bases from V and 0 bases from J, with 10 bases in between. The CDR3 length is 15 residues. CDR1 is SGHTA and CDR2 is FQGNSA in the germline V gene. The CDR3 here is CASSLKGQMNTEAFF. DNA for the CDR3: TGTGCCAGCAGCTTAAAGGGGCAAATGAACACTGAAGCTTTCTTT. Looking up the rest from reference TRBV7-2 and TRBJ1-1 gives the full variable domain: GAGVSQSPSNKVTEKGKDVELRCDPISGHTALYWYRQSLGQGLEFLIYFQGNSAPDKSGLPSDRFSAERTGGSVSTLTIQRTQQEDSAVYLCASSLKGQMNTEAFFGQGTRLTVV.

CDR3 in amino acids: CASSLSLGQSETQYF. In nucleotides, the CDR3 is TGTGCCAGCAGTTTATCTCTGGGCCAAAGTGAGACCCAGTACTTC. The chain combines TRBV27 with TRBJ2-5; D unresolved. The germline V gene has CDR1 MNHEY and CDR2 SMNVEV (reference sequence). The CDR3 spans 15 residues. The V gene lost 0 bases and the J gene lost 5 bases, with 13 bases spanning the gap.

This clone was found many times. This chain connects TRBV7-2 to TRBJ2-1; tentative D call: TRBD2 (6 bases). This CDR3 region has 15 residues. Germline assignment: CDR1 SGHTA and CDR2 FQGNSA. Trimming pared 2 bases from V and 3 bases from J, leaving 11 bases between. CDR3 sequence reads: CASSLRRVDYNEQFF. CDR3 nucleotides: TGTGCCAGCAGCTTAAGGAGGGTCGACTACAATGAGCAGTTCTTC.

The chain carries TRBV10-1 and TRBJ2-5; weak D call: TRBD1 (5 bases). The CDR3 has 14 amino acids. With 2 bases removed from V and 4 bases from J, the gap between germline ends came to 11 bases. Germline V gene data show CDR1 as WNHNN and CDR2 as SYGVQD (reference sequence). CDR3 bases: TGCGCCAGCAGTGAGCCCGGACAATCAGAGACCCAGTACTTC. Translation gives CASSEPGQSETQYF.

This chain joins TRBV5-4 and TRBJ2-1, with D maybe TRBD2 (6 bases). CDR1 and CDR2 from the germline V gene are SGHNT and YYREEE (reference sequence). Trimming took off 0 bases at V and 5 bases at J, with 15 bases between the two ends. The CDR3 loop spans 16 amino acids. This CDR3 reads CASSLAGGSGHNEQFF. Here the CDR3 DNA reads TGTGCCAGCAGCTTGGCCGGAGGGTCAGGGCACAATGAGCAGTTCTTC. Using reference TRBV5-4 and TRBJ2-1 for the parts outside the CDR3, the full variable domain is ETGVTQSPTHLIKTRGQQVTLRCSSQSGHNTVSWYQQALGQGPQFIFQYYREEENGRGNFPPRFSGLQFPNYSSELNVNALELDDSALYLCASSLAGGSGHNEQFFGPGTRLTVL.

The chain couples TRBV29-1 to TRBJ2-5; 8 nucleotides align to TRBD2. V lost 4 bases to trimming and J lost 5 bases; unmatched junction nucleotides: 6. The germline V gene encodes CDR1 SQVTM and CDR2 ANQGSEA. This CDR3 region has 13 residues. Here the CDR3 DNA reads TGCAGCGTTGGGGGACTAGAGGTGGAGACCCAGTACTTC. It encodes CSVGGLEVETQYF.

The chain links TRBV7-9 to TRBJ2-1; TRBD2 matches 10 bases. V shed 4 bases and J 4 bases; nucleotides not matched to a gene: 4. There are 15 residues in the CDR3. The germline gives CDR1 SEHNR, CDR2 FQNEAQ (reference sequence). CDR3 sequence: CASSSSGGGYNEQFF. CDR3 nucleotides: TGTGCCAGCAGCTCTAGCGGGGGTGGGTACAATGAGCAGTTCTTC.

The genes are TRBV6-6 and TRBJ1-5, with a tentative D call TRBD1 (5 bases). This CDR3 has 13 amino acids. V shed 6 bases and J shed 3 bases, with 9 bases lying between them. CDR1 and CDR2 from the germline V gene are MNHNY and SVGAGI (reference sequence). CDR3 nucleotides: TGTGCCAGCAGCGACAGATCCAATCAGCCCCAGCATTTT. Protein sequence: CASSDRSNQPQHF.

This clone has only a few counts. V gene TRBV29-1 combines with J gene TRBJ2-7, with 8 bases matching TRBD1. The CDR3 totals 14 residues. CDR1 and CDR2 from the germline V gene are SQVTM and ANQGSEA. V trimming: 6 bases; J trimming: 5 bases; junction bases outside the gene matches: 12. CDR3 nucleotides: TGCAGCGTGTGGGGACAGGCCCTTGATAACGAGCAGTACTTC. It codes for CSVWGQALDNEQYF.

This clone appeared once. This rearrangement joins TRBV7-9 to TRBJ2-3; 7 bases fit TRBD2. Germline lookup yields CDR1 SEHNR and CDR2 FQNEAQ (reference sequence). With 5 bases clipped from V and 2 bases from J, the junction kept 10 bases outside the gene matches. The CDR3 sequence is 16 residues long. CDR3 sequence: CASSAPPSGSTDTQYF. The CDR3 coding sequence is TGTGCCAGCAGCGCTCCCCCTAGCGGATCCACAGATACGCAGTATTTT.

V gene TRBV4-1 combines with J gene TRBJ1-1; possibly TRBD1 for D (5 bases). V was shortened by 0 bases and J by 3 bases, with 17 bases between the two germline ends. Per the germline V gene, CDR1 is MGHRA and CDR2 is YSYEKL. The CDR3 length is 17 residues. The CDR3 is CASSQELAGPRDTEAFF. Written as DNA, the CDR3 is TGCGCCAGCAGCCAAGAGCTGGCAGGGCCCAGGGACACTGAAGCTTTCTTT.

V and J are TRBV4-3 and TRBJ1-1, with no clear D. The CDR3 has 14 residues. V lost 1 base and J lost 4, with 10 bases in between. Per germline, CDR1 LGHNA and CDR2 YSLEER. The DNA of the CDR3 is TGCGCCAGCAGCCAAGGTCGGGGTATCACTGAAGCTTTCTTT. This codes for CASSQGRGITEAFF.

This clone was detected once. The CDR3 spells CSVVAGATYGYTF. The CDR3 DNA reads TGCAGCGTTGTTGCGGGGGCGACTTATGGCTACACCTTC. The chain couples TRBV29-1 to TRBJ1-2; a possible D gene is TRBD1 (6 bases). Trimming stripped 4 bases from V and 5 bases from J, with 14 bases between. Germline CDR1 SQVTM, CDR2 ANQGSEA. The CDR3 sequence is 13 residues long.